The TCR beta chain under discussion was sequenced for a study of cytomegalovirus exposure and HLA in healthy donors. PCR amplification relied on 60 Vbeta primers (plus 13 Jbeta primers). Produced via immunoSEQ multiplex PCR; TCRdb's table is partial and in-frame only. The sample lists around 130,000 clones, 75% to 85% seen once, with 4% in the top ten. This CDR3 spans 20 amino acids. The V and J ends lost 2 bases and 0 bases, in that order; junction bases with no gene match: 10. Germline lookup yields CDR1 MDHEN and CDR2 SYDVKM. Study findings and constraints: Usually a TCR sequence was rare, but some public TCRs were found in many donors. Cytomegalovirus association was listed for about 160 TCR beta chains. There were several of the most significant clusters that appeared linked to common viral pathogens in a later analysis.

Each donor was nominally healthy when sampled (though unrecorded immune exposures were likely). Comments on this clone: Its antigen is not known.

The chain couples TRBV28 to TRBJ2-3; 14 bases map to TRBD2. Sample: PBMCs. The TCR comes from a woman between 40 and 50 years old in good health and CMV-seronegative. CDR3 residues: CASSLLGLAGGSPSTDTQYF. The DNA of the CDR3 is TGTGCCAGCAGTTTACTCGGACTAGCGGGAGGTTCCCCTAGCACAGATACGCAGTATTTT.